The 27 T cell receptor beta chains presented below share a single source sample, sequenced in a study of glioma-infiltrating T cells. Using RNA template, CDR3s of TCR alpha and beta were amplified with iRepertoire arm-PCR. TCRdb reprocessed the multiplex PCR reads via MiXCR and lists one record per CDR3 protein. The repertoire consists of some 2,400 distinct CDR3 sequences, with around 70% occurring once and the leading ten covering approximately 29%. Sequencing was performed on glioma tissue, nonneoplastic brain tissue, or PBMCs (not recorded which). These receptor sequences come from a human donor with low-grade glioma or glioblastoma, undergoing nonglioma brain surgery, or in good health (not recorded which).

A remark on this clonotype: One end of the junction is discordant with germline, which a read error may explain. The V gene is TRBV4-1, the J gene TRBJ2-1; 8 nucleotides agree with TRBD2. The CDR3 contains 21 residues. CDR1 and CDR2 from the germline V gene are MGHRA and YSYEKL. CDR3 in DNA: TGCGCCAGCAACCAAGATACGAGTAGGTCGGGGGGGCTATTATTATACAATGAGAAGTTCTTC. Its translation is CASNQDTSRSGGLLLYNEKFF.

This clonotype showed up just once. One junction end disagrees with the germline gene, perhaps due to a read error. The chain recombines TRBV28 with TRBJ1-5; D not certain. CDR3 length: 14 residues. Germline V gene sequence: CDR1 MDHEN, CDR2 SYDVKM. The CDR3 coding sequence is TGTGCCAGCAGTTTGAGTTACAGCAATCAGCACCAGCATTTC. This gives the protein CASSLSYSNQHQHF. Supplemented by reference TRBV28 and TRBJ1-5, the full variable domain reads DVKVTQSSRYLVKRTGEKVFLECVQDMDHENMFWYRQDPGLGLRLIYFSYDVKMKEKGDIPEGYSVSREKKERFSLILESASTNQTSMYLCASSLSYSNQHQHFGDGTRLSIL.

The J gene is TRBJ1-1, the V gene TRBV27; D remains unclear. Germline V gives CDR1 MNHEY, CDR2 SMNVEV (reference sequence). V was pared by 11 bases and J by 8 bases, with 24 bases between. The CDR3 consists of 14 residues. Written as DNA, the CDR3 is TGTGCCCGCACTTTAATCTTCGCACAGTCGGAAGCTTTCTTT. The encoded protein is CARTLIFAQSEAFF.

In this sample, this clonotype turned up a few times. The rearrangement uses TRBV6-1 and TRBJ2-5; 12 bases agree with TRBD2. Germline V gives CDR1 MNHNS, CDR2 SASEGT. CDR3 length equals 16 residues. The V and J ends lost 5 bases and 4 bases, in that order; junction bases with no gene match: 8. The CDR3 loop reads CASSLSTSGRTETQYF. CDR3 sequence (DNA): TGTGCCAGCAGTCTTTCGACTAGCGGGAGAACAGAGACCCAGTACTTC.

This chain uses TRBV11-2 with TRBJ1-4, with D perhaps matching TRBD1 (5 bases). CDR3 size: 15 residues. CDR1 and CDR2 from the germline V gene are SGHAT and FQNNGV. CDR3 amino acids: CVSSFIEAGNEKLFF. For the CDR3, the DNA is TGTGTTAGCAGCTTCATAGAAGCAGGGAATGAAAAACTGTTTTTT.

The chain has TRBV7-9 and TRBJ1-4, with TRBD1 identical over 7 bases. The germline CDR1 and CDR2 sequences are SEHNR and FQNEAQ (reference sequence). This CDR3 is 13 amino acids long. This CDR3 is CDSSRDRDEKLFF. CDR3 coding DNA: TGTGATAGCAGCCGGGACAGAGATGAAAAACTGTTTTTT.

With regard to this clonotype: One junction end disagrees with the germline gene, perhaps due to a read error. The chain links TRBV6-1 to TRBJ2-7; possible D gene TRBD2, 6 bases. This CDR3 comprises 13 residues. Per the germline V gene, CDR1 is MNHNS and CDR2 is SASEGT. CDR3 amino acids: CASRGGATGELYF. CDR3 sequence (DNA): TGTGCCAGCAGGGGGGGAGCCACCGGGGAGCTGTACTTC.

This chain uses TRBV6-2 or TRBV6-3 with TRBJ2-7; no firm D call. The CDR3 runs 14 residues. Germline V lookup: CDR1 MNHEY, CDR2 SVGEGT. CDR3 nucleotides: TGTGCCAGCAGCCAGGATAGCAGTTCCTACGGGCAGTACGTC. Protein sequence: CASSQDSSSYGQYV.

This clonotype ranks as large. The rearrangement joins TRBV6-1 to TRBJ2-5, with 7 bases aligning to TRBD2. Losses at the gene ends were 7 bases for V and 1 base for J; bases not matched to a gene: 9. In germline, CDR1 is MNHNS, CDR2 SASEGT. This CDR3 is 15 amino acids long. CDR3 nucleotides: TGTGCCAGCACCAAAGGCGGGGGAGCCCAAGAGACCCAGTACTTC. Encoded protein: CASTKGGGAQETQYF.

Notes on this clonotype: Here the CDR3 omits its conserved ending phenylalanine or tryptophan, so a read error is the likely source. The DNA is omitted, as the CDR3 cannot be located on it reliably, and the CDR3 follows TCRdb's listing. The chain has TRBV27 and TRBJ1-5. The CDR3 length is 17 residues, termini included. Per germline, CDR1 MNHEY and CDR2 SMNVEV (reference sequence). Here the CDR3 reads CASSLPRAAGLTISPRI.

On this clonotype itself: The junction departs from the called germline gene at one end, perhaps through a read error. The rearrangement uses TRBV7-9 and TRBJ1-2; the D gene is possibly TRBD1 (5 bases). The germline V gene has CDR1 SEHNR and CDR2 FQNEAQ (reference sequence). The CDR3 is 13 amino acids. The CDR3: CARSTGRGNGYTF. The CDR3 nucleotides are TGCGCCAGGAGTACTGGACGGGGGAATGGCTACACCTTC.

The CDR3 loop reads CSASSRRDNQPQHF. CDR3 DNA sequence: TGCAGTGCTAGCAGCCGGAGGGACAATCAGCCCCAGCATTTT. V gene TRBV20-1 combines with J gene TRBJ1-5; D gene uncertain. The V gene's germline CDR1 is DFQATT and CDR2 SNEGSKA (reference sequence). Deletions cut 3 bases from V and 3 bases from J, with 12 bases between. CDR3 length equals 14 residues.

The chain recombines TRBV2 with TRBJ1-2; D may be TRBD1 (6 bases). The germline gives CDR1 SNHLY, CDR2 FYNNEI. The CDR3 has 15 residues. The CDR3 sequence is CGRFLFSGVNYGYTF. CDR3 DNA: TGTGGCAGGTTCCTCTTCTCAGGGGTTAACTATGGCTACACCTTC.

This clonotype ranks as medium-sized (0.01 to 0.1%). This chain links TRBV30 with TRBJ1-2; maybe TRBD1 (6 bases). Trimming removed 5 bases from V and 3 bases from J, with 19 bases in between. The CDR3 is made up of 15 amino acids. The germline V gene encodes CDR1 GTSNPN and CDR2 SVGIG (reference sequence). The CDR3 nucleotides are TGTGCCTGGGATATTGGGATGAAGGGGGACTATGGCTACACCTTC. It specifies CAWDIGMKGDYGYTF.

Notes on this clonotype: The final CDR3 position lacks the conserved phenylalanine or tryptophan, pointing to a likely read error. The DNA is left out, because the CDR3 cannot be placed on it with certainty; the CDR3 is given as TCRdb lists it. The CDR3 here is CASSVGPGNSPIHS. V usage is TRBV9 and J usage is TRBJ1-6; the D segment call TRBD1 is taken from the table without a DNA check. The CDR3 is 14 residues long, counting both termini. Per the germline V gene, CDR1 is SGDLS and CDR2 is YYNGEE.

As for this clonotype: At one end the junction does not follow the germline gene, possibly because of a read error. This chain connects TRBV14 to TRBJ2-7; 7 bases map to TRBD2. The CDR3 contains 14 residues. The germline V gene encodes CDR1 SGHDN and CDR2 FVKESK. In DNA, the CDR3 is TGTGCCAGCAGTCCAGAGAGGACTAGGTACGGGCAGTACTTC. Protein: CASSPERTRYGQYF.

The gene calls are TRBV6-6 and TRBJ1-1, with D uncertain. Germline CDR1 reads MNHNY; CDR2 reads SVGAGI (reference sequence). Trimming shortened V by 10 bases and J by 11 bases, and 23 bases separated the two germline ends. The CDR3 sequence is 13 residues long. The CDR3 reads CATQGSGWTGAFF. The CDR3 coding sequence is TGTGCCACGCAAGGGTCGGGATGGACTGGGGCTTTCTTT.

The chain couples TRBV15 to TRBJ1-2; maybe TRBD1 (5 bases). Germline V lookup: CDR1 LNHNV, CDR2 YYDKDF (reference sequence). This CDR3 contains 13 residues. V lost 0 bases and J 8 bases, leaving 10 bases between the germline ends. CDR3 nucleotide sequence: TGTGCCACCAGCAGAGATGACAGTGAAGGCTACACCTTC. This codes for CATSRDDSEGYTF. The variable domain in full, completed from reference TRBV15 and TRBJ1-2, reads DAMVIQNPRYQVTQFGKPVTLSCSQTLNHNVMYWYQQKSSQAPKLLFHYYDKDFNNEADTPDNFQSRRPNTSFCFLDIRSPGLGDTAMYLCATSRDDSEGYTFGSGTRLTVV.

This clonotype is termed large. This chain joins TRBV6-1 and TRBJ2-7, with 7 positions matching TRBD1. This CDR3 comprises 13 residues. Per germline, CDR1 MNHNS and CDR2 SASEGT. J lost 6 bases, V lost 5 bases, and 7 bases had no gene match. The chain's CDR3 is CASSFRQGGEQYF. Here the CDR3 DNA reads TGTGCCAGCAGTTTCCGACAGGGCGGCGAGCAGTACTTC.

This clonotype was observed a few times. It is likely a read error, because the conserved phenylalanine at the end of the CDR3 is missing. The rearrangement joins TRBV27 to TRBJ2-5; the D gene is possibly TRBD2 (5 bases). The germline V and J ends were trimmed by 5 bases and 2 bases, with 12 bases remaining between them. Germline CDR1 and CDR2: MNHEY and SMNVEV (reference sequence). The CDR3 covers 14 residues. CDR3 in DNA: TGTGCCAGCAGTCTAGTAGGAGGTCAAGAGACCCAGTACGGC. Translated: CASSLVGGQETQYG.

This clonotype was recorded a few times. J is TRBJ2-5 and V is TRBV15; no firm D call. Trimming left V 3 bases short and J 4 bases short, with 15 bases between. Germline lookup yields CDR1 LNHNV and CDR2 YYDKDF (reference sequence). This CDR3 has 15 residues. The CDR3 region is CATSRGRKSTETQYF. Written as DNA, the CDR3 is TGTGCCACCAGCAGGGGCAGGAAAAGCACAGAGACCCAGTACTTC.

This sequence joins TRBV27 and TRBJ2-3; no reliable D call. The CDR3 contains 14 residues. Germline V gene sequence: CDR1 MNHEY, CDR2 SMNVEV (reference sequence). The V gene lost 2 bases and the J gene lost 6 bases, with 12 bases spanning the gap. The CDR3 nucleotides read TGTGCCAGCAGTTTAACAGTTAACGAGGATACGCAGTATTTT. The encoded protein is CASSLTVNEDTQYF.

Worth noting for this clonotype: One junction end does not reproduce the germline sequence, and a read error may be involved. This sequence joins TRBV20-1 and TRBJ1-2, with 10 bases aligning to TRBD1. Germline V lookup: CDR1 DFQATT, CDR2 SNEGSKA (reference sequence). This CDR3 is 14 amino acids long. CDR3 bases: TGCAGTGCTAAGAGACAGGGGGCGCAGGATGGGTACACCTTC. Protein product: CSAKRQGAQDGYTF.

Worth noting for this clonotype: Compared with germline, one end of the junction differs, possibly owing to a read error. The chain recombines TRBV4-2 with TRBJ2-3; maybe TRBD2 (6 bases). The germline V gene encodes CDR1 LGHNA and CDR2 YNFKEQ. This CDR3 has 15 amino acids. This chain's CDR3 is CASSQEGPSADTPPF. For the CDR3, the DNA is TGTGCCAGCAGCCAAGAGGGACCTAGCGCAGATACGCCCCCTTTT.

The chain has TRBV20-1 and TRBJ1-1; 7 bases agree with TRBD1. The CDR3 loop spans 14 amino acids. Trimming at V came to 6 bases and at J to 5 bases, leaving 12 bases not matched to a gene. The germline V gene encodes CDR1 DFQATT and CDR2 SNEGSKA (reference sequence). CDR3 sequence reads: CSASGETGRTEAFF. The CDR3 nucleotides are TGCAGTGCCAGCGGGGAGACAGGGAGGACTGAAGCTTTCTTT.

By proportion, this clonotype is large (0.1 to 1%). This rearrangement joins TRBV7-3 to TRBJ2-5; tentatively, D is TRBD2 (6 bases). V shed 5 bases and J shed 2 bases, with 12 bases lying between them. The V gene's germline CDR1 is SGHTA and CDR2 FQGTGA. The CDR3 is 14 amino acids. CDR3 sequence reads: CASSPTGTQETQYF. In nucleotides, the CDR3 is TGTGCCAGCAGCCCAACCGGGACTCAAGAGACCCAGTACTTC.

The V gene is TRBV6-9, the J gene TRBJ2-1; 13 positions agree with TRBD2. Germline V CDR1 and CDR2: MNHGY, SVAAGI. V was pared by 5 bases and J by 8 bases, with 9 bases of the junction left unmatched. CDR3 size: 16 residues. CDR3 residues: CASSLSTSGGYDEQFF. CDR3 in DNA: TGTGCCAGCAGTCTTTCGACTAGCGGGGGGTATGATGAGCAGTTCTTC.